This note documents a single T cell receptor beta chain sequence. The record originates from a study of technical replicates of blood from several donors. Using immunoSEQ multiplex PCR, the repertoire was profiled, and TCRdb retains in-frame clones only, with some absent. The sample records 79,000 or so clones, about 96% being singletons. Trimming at V came to 8 bases and at J to 0 bases, leaving 10 bases not matched to a gene. Germline values: CDR1 SEHNR, CDR2 FQNEAQ (reference sequence). The CDR3 length is 17 residues. This rearrangement joins TRBV7-9 to TRBJ2-1; 10 nucleotides match TRBD1. This sequence was found in a human donor in good health. Sequenced input: T cells isolated from PBMCs. Here the CDR3 reads CASGTGTGDGSYNEQFF. The DNA for the CDR3 is TGTGCCAGCGGTACCGGGACAGGGGATGGCTCCTACAATGAGCAGTTCTTC.